The 22 T cell receptor beta chains reported below all come from one sample, sequenced in a study of cytomegalovirus exposure and HLA in healthy donors. Researchers ran the PCR with 60 Vbeta and 13 Jbeta primers. Data came from immunoSEQ multiplex PCR; TCRdb stores just in-frame clones and leaves some out. This sample has fewer than 130,000 clones, with 65% found just once. The sequenced sample was PBMCs. These receptors all stem from a man younger than 40 in good health and CMV-seropositive.

The V and J genes are TRBV5-1 and TRBJ1-2; no firm D call. Germline CDR1 reads SGHRS; CDR2 reads YFSETQ. Trimming removed 4 bases at V and 2 bases at J, with 15 bases between. This CDR3 comprises 15 residues. CDR3 sequence (DNA): TGCGCCAGCAGCCGGGGAACCGAATCCAACTATGGCTACACCTTC. This translates into CASSRGTESNYGYTF.

The V and J genes are TRBV10-1 and TRBJ2-5, with 7 bases fitting TRBD1. J lost 11 bases, V lost 2 bases, and 8 bases had no gene match. The CDR3 extends over 13 amino acids. Germline-derived CDR1 and CDR2 are WNHNN and SYGVQD (reference sequence). The CDR3 DNA is TGCGCCAGCAGTGAGGGGACAGCCGGAGAGCAGTACTTC. This codes for CASSEGTAGEQYF.

V is TRBV9 and J is TRBJ2-5; D not certain. V lost 0 bases, J lost 5 bases, and 11 bases lay in between. This CDR3 contains 14 residues. Germline V gene lookup returns CDR1 SGDLS and CDR2 YYNGEE. CDR3 region: CASSVAPSPETQYF. CDR3 nucleotide sequence: TGTGCCAGCAGCGTAGCTCCCAGTCCGGAGACCCAGTACTTC.

CDR3: CSVYGGRGVPGELFF. For the CDR3, the DNA is TGCAGCGTTTATGGGGGCAGGGGGGTCCCCGGGGAGCTGTTTTTT. This chain links TRBV29-1 with TRBJ2-2, with D possibly matching TRBD1 (7 bases). V was pared by 5 bases and J by 6 bases, with 19 bases between. Germline-derived CDR1 and CDR2 are SQVTM and ANQGSEA. The CDR3 consists of 15 residues.

This chain links TRBV7-9 with TRBJ2-7; D perhaps matches TRBD1 (6 bases). The CDR3 runs to 14 residues. The germline V gene has CDR1 SEHNR and CDR2 FQNEAQ (reference sequence). Trimming took off 4 bases at V and 0 bases at J, with 10 bases between the two ends. CDR3 sequence: CASSYGQSSYEQYF. The CDR3 DNA is TGTGCCAGCAGCTACGGACAGAGCTCCTACGAGCAGTACTTC.

This clone came up a few times. V gene TRBV4-1 combines with J gene TRBJ2-7, with 10 bases identical to TRBD2. Germline V gene data show CDR1 as MGHRA and CDR2 as YSYEKL. V gave up 4 bases and J gave up 1 base; unmatched junction bases: 4. The CDR3 consists of 15 residues. The CDR3 loop is CASSRAAGGSYEQYF. CDR3 nucleotides: TGCGCCAGCAGCCGAGCAGCGGGGGGGTCCTACGAGCAGTACTTC.

The rearrangement links TRBV7-2 to TRBJ1-1; 7 nucleotides line up with TRBD1. The CDR3 runs to 13 residues. With V trimmed by 6 bases and J by 6 bases, 7 bases remained unmatched. The germline V gene encodes CDR1 SGHTA and CDR2 FQGNSA. The CDR3 bases are TGTGCCAGCAGACGAACAGGGGCGGCTGAAGCTTTCTTT. Amino acids: CASRRTGAAEAFF.

The gene calls are TRBV7-8 and TRBJ1-4, with D possibly being TRBD1 (6 bases). The CDR3 is made up of 16 amino acids. Germline loops: CDR1 SGHVS, CDR2 FQNEAQ. Trimming shortened V by 5 bases and J by 5 bases, and 18 bases separated the two germline ends. The CDR3 loop reads CASSQGGAPRNEKLFF. In DNA form, the CDR3 reads TGTGCCAGCAGCCAAGGGGGGGCCCCACGGAATGAAAAACTGTTTTTT. Variable domain in full (rest from reference TRBV7-8 and TRBJ1-4): GAGVSQSPRYKVAKRGQDVALRCDPISGHVSLFWYQQALGQGPEFLTYFQNEAQLDKSGLPSDRFFAERPEGSVSTLKIQRTQQEDSAVYLCASSQGGAPRNEKLFFGSGTQLSVL.

This clone was counted only a few times. This chain connects TRBV20-1 to TRBJ2-7; D might be TRBD2 (5 bases). Trimming cost V 3 bases and J 7 bases, with 10 bases left between them. The CDR3 totals 11 residues. Germline CDR1 reads DFQATT; CDR2 reads SNEGSKA (reference sequence). The CDR3 loop is CSARGGLEQYF. Here the CDR3 DNA reads TGCAGTGCTAGGGGCGGGCTTGAGCAGTACTTC.

CDR3 protein: CASSSLRTNLYEQYF. In DNA form, the CDR3 reads TGTGCCAGCAGCTCCCTCCGGACTAACCTTTACGAGCAGTACTTC. V usage is TRBV11-2 and J usage is TRBJ2-7; D possibly corresponds to TRBD2 (6 bases). The CDR3 has 15 residues. Trimming pared 4 bases from V and 4 bases from J, leaving 17 bases between. Per germline, CDR1 SGHAT and CDR2 FQNNGV.

CDR3 nucleotides: TGTGCCAGCAGTGGGCAGGCTAGCAATCAGCCCCAGCATTTT. It translates to CASSGQASNQPQHF. The chain has TRBV6-1 and TRBJ1-5; D uncertain. The CDR3 extends over 14 amino acids. Trimming stripped 4 bases from V and 0 bases from J, with 7 bases between. The germline V gene has CDR1 MNHNS and CDR2 SASEGT.

This clone was observed a handful of times. The V and J genes are TRBV7-6 and TRBJ2-3; tentatively, D is TRBD1 (6 bases). The CDR3 totals 14 residues. Trimming removed 5 bases at V and 2 bases at J, with 11 bases between. Germline V gives CDR1 SGHVS, CDR2 FNYEAQ. CDR3 residues: CASSQTGYTDTQYF. The DNA for the CDR3 is TGTGCCAGCAGCCAAACAGGGTACACAGATACGCAGTATTTT.

This chain uses TRBV29-1 with TRBJ2-2, with 10 bases fitting TRBD1. With V trimmed by 4 bases and J by 6 bases, 8 bases remained unmatched. Germline CDR1 SQVTM, CDR2 ANQGSEA. There are 15 residues in the CDR3. This CDR3 reads CSVGETGGVPGELFF. The CDR3, as DNA: TGCAGCGTTGGTGAGACAGGGGGCGTCCCCGGGGAGCTGTTTTTT.

The chain carries TRBV5-1 and TRBJ2-4; 7 nucleotides align to TRBD1. J was trimmed by 7 bases and V by 4 bases; bases with no gene match: 8. This CDR3 is 14 amino acids long. Germline V gene data show CDR1 as SGHRS and CDR2 as YFSETQ. CDR3 DNA sequence: TGCGCCAGCAGCCTGGACAGGCCAACCAACATTCAGTACTTC. Its protein is CASSLDRPTNIQYF.

This sequence joins TRBV18 and TRBJ2-2, with 7 bases lining up with TRBD1. V lost 4 bases to trimming and J lost 0 bases; unmatched junction nucleotides: 5. In germline, CDR1 is KGHSH, CDR2 LQKENI. The CDR3 covers 16 residues. Here the CDR3 DNA reads TGTGCCAGCTCACTCACCGGGACAGCGAACACCGGGGAGCTGTTTTTT. Translating gives CASSLTGTANTGELFF. The full variable domain, rest sourced from reference TRBV18 and TRBJ2-2, is NAGVMQNPRHLVRRRGQEARLRCSPMKGHSHVYWYRQLPEEGLKFMVYLQKENIIDESGMPKERFSAEFPKEGPSILRIQQVVRGDSAAYFCASSLTGTANTGELFFGEGSRLTVL.

The chain combines TRBV18 with TRBJ2-5, with no clear D. CDR1 is KGHSH and CDR2 is LQKENI in the germline V gene. The CDR3 consists of 13 residues. Trimming removed 3 bases from V and 1 base from J, with 6 bases in between. Written as DNA, the CDR3 is TGTGCCAGCTCACCCCCCTCCCAAGAGACCCAGTACTTC. It translates to CASSPPSQETQYF.

The rearrangement uses TRBV6-6 and TRBJ1-5; the match to TRBD1 covers 10 bases. The V segment lost 2 bases and the J segment 7 bases; nucleotides outside the gene matches: 2. Germline lookup yields CDR1 MNHNY and CDR2 SVGAGI (reference sequence). The CDR3 is 14 residues long. CDR3 sequence reads: CASSYGTGEQPQHF. The CDR3 DNA reads TGTGCCAGCAGTTACGGGACAGGGGAACAGCCCCAGCATTTT.

The V and J genes are TRBV7-3 and TRBJ2-5; no reliable D call. Trimming left V 1 base short and J 3 bases short, with 3 bases between. Germline loops: CDR1 SGHTA, CDR2 FQGTGA. The CDR3 extends over 12 amino acids. CDR3 coding DNA: TGTGCCAGCAGCTTAAGAGAAGAGACCCAGTACTTC. It translates to CASSLREETQYF.

The J gene is TRBJ2-7, the V gene TRBV5-4; no reliable D call. The CDR3 extends over 12 amino acids. Germline V gene lookup returns CDR1 SGHNT and CDR2 YYREEE (reference sequence). V was clipped by 0 bases and J by 3 bases, with 4 bases between them. The CDR3 loop is CASSLDRYEQYF. CDR3 coding DNA: TGTGCCAGCAGCTTGGATCGCTACGAGCAGTACTTC.

In this sample, this clone turned up a few times. The chain recombines TRBV5-1 with TRBJ2-7, with TRBD2 identical over 7 bases. V shed 0 bases and J 0 bases; nucleotides not matched to a gene: 3. In germline, CDR1 is SGHRS, CDR2 YFSETQ. The CDR3 extends over 15 amino acids. The CDR3 nucleotides are TGCGCCAGCAGCTTGGTGGCTAGCGGCTCCTACGAGCAGTACTTC. Its translation: CASSLVASGSYEQYF.

This chain joins TRBV5-4 and TRBJ2-7, with 8 positions matching TRBD1. The CDR3 is 15 residues long. Germline trimming cut 0 bases from V and 6 bases from J; bases unmatched to any gene: 8. Germline V gene data show CDR1 as SGHNT and CDR2 as YYREEE (reference sequence). The DNA for the CDR3 is TGTGCCAGCAGCTTGGGGACAGGGACTTTCCCCGAGCAGTACTTC. This sequence encodes CASSLGTGTFPEQYF.

The V call is TRBV5-1, the J call TRBJ2-5; TRBD1 is a possible D gene (6 bases). The J call could be wrong; TRBJ2-7 is a better fit for the DNA end. The V gene's germline CDR1 is SGHRS and CDR2 YFSETQ. The CDR3 contains 15 residues. In DNA form, the CDR3 reads TGCGCCAGCAGCTTACTGATACAGGGTAACAGCGAGCAGTACTTC. Translation: CASSLLIQGNSEQYF.